Sequencing of this T cell receptor (beta chain) was carried out in a study of blood T cells in healthy people across ages. This clonotype has a count of ten or more. What it binds is unknown. It was with a sample-barcoded 5' primer and a J-beta primer mix that a second PCR of roughly 7 to 12 cycles was run. One entry per CDR3 protein, called by TCRdb with MiXCR from the 5' RACE reads. The sample consists of approximately 1.5 million distinct CDR3 sequences, approximately 42% of them appearing once. General study findings and limits: Investigators treated diversity estimates from one million T cells as underestimates. Since the PBMCs were unsorted, naive and antigen-experienced cells could not be conclusively compared.

There are 15 residues in the CDR3. The germline gives CDR1 MNHEY, CDR2 SVGAGI. V dropped 3 bases and J dropped 3; count of bases not matched to a gene: 3. This clonotype was obtained from a young woman in good health. Sequenced material: blood. The chain recombines TRBV6-5 with TRBJ2-3; 10 positions match TRBD1. The CDR3 nucleotides are TGTGCCAGCAGTTATTGGGACAGGGGAACAGATACGCAGTATTTT. It encodes CASSYWDRGTDTQYF.